Below are 23 T cell receptor beta chains sequenced from a single sample in a study of blood T cell repertoires in COVID-19. This table comes from immunoSEQ multiplex PCR, and its TCRdb copy is limited to in-frame clones, with some not included. Here the sample spans about 380,000 clones, more than 70% being singletons. The sample consisted of PBMCs or T cells enriched from blood (not recorded which). These TCRs come from a young woman who had recovered from COVID-19.

This sequence joins TRBV4-1 and TRBJ1-1, with no clear D. The CDR3 consists of 14 residues. Per germline, CDR1 MGHRA and CDR2 YSYEKL. Trimming removed 4 bases from V and 0 bases from J, with 9 bases in between. This chain's CDR3 is CASSLGRVNTEAFF. CDR3 coding DNA: TGCGCCAGCAGCCTAGGCCGGGTGAACACTGAAGCTTTCTTT.

The chain recombines TRBV14 with TRBJ1-6, with a possible D match to TRBD1 (5 bases). CDR3 length: 13 residues. V was clipped by 7 bases and J by 1 base, with 5 bases between them. The germline V gene encodes CDR1 SGHDN and CDR2 FVKESK. The CDR3 sequence is CASKGSYNSPLHF. The CDR3, as DNA: TGTGCCAGCAAGGGGTCCTATAATTCACCCCTCCACTTT. Complete variable domain (other parts from reference TRBV14 and TRBJ1-6): EAGVTQFPSHSVIEKGQTVTLRCDPISGHDNLYWYRRVMGKEIKFLLHFVKESKQDESGMPNNRFLAERTGGTYSTLKVQPAELEDSGVYFCASKGSYNSPLHFGNGTRLTVT.

A note on this clone: Other DNA sequences within the sample encode an identical CDR3. The chain combines TRBV19 with TRBJ1-2; 7 bases fit TRBD1. The V gene's germline CDR1 is LNHDA and CDR2 SQIVND (reference sequence). V shed 3 bases and J 4 bases; nucleotides not matched to a gene: 2. CDR3 length equals 13 residues. The CDR3 sequence is CASSIDRAYGYTF. CDR3 DNA sequence: TGTGCCAGTAGTATCGACAGGGCCTATGGCTACACCTTC. The full variable domain, rest sourced from reference TRBV19 and TRBJ1-2, is DGGITQSPKYLFRKEGQNVTLSCEQNLNHDAMYWYRQDPGQGLRLIYYSQIVNDFQKGDIAEGYSVSREKKESFPLTVTSAQKNPTAFYLCASSIDRAYGYTFGSGTRLTVV.

The gene calls are TRBV3-1 (or the pseudogene TRBV3-2) and TRBJ1-5; no definite D call. Trimming left V 3 bases short and J 2 bases short, with 20 bases between. This CDR3 is 18 amino acids long. Germline loops: CDR1 LGHDT, CDR2 YNNKEL (reference sequence). CDR3: CASSHQRPGGRGNQPQHF. DNA of the CDR3: TGTGCCAGCAGCCATCAGAGGCCCGGAGGGAGAGGCAATCAGCCCCAGCATTTT.

This chain connects TRBV7-3 to TRBJ2-1, with D uncertain. The germline V gene has CDR1 SGHTA and CDR2 FQGTGA. The CDR3 loop spans 15 amino acids. The germline V and J ends were trimmed by 4 bases and 2 bases, with 12 bases remaining between them. This chain's CDR3 is CASSSNGGAYNEQFF. The CDR3 nucleotides read TGTGCCAGCAGCTCAAATGGCGGAGCCTACAATGAGCAGTTCTTC.

The rearrangement uses TRBV30 and TRBJ1-2; D remains unclear. CDR3 length: 12 residues. The V gene lost 4 bases and the J gene lost 8 bases, with 14 bases spanning the gap. From germline, CDR1 is GTSNPN and CDR2 SVGIG (reference sequence). This CDR3 reads CAWTLTMGGYTF. CDR3 DNA sequence: TGTGCCTGGACCCTTACAATGGGCGGCTACACCTTC.

The count of this clone is one. The gene calls are TRBV7-2 and TRBJ1-1, with 7 bases fitting TRBD1. This CDR3 contains 13 residues. The ends lost 7 bases at V and 5 bases at J; junction bases unmatched: 7. Germline V gene sequence: CDR1 SGHTA, CDR2 FQGNSA. As DNA, the CDR3 is TGTGCCAGCAAGACTAAGGGGGCTACTGAAGCTTTCTTT. The encoded protein is CASKTKGATEAFF.

The chain carries TRBV30 and TRBJ2-5; 11 bases match TRBD1. From germline, CDR1 is GTSNPN and CDR2 SVGIG (reference sequence). The ends lost 8 bases at V and 5 bases at J; junction bases unmatched: 7. The CDR3 has 13 residues. The CDR3 DNA reads as TGTGCCGGGGGACAGGGGGTGTCGGAGACCCAGTACTTC. Translated, it gives CAGGQGVSETQYF.

This clone was observed a few times. J is TRBJ1-2 and V is TRBV28; D is undetermined. The CDR3 spans 13 residues. V gave up 7 bases and J gave up 6 bases, with 15 bases separating them. CDR1 and CDR2 (germline): MDHEN, SYDVKM. CDR3 protein: CASTPLGSDGYTF. Written as DNA, the CDR3 is TGTGCCAGCACCCCTCTGGGCTCCGATGGCTACACCTTC.

CDR3 sequence (DNA): TGTGCCAGCAGCCCGGCCAGGGGGCGAGTGAACACTGAAGCTTTCTTT. This translates into CASSPARGRVNTEAFF. The gene calls are TRBV5-5 and TRBJ1-1; 8 positions agree with TRBD1. V lost 4 bases and J lost 0; bases outside the gene matches: 8. This CDR3 comprises 16 residues. The germline CDR1 and CDR2 sequences are SGHKS and YYEKEE (reference sequence). Supplemented by reference TRBV5-5 and TRBJ1-1, the full variable domain reads DAGVTQSPTHLIKTRGQQVTLRCSPISGHKSVSWYQQVLGQGPQFIFQYYEKEERGRGNFPDRFSARQFPNYSSELNVNALLLGDSALYLCASSPARGRVNTEAFFGQGTRLTVV.

V is TRBV27 and J is TRBJ1-2; D may be TRBD1 (6 bases). Germline CDR1 MNHEY, CDR2 SMNVEV (reference sequence). The CDR3 contains 15 residues. Trimming cost V 2 bases and J 4 bases, with 14 bases left between them. The CDR3 DNA sequence: TGTGCCAGCAGTTTAGGTCCTGGGGGGGCCTATGGCTACACCTTC. Its protein is CASSLGPGGAYGYTF.

This clone was seen more than once but under ten times. The chain joins TRBV24-1 to TRBJ1-2; D is possibly TRBD1 (6 bases). V shed 5 bases and J shed 6 bases, with 18 bases lying between them. CDR1 is KGHDR, CDR2 SFDVKD, per germline. The CDR3 is 15 amino acids. The CDR3 is CATSASDRLKDGYTF. For the CDR3, the DNA is TGTGCCACCAGTGCATCAGACAGGCTCAAGGATGGCTACACCTTC.

The V call is TRBV19, the J call TRBJ2-2, with 10 bases that match TRBD1. V was pared by 6 bases and J by 5 bases, with 3 bases of the junction left unmatched. The germline CDR1 and CDR2 sequences are LNHDA and SQIVND (reference sequence). The CDR3 runs 14 residues. The CDR3 coding sequence is TGTGCCAGTAGGGGGACAGGGGTTACCGGGGAGCTGTTTTTT. This codes for CASRGTGVTGELFF.

The chain combines TRBV4-1 with TRBJ2-5; tentatively, D is TRBD2 (5 bases). The CDR3 sequence is 16 residues long. Germline CDR1 and CDR2: MGHRA and YSYEKL. V lost 2 bases and J lost 5, with 18 bases in between. The CDR3 loop is CASSQTSPHDGETQYF. In DNA form, the CDR3 reads TGCGCCAGCAGCCAAACTAGTCCCCACGATGGGGAGACCCAGTACTTC.

This clone was counted once. The genes are TRBV5-1 and TRBJ2-1; 12 bases are a match to TRBD2. The germline V gene has CDR1 SGHRS and CDR2 YFSETQ. V lost 0 bases, J lost 4 bases, and 5 bases stayed unmatched. This CDR3 spans 17 amino acids. The CDR3 bases are TGCGCCAGCAGCTTGGGCCTACTAGCGGGGGGATACAATGAGCAGTTCTTC. Residues: CASSLGLLAGGYNEQFF.

The chain uses TRBV27 and TRBJ1-1, with D unclear. The CDR3 loop spans 13 amino acids. The V gene lost 6 bases and the J gene lost 10 bases, with 18 bases spanning the gap. Germline values: CDR1 MNHEY, CDR2 SMNVEV (reference sequence). The CDR3 DNA follows: TGTGCCAGCAGACACCCCCGACAATCGGCAGCTTTCTTT. Its translation is CASRHPRQSAAFF.

This clone appeared a few times. The rearrangement links TRBV27 to TRBJ1-5; 9 bases line up with TRBD1. CDR3 size: 19 residues. V shed 6 bases and J 0 bases; nucleotides not matched to a gene: 15. Germline V gives CDR1 MNHEY, CDR2 SMNVEV (reference sequence). CDR3 residues: CASSLTGTGWTYSNQPQHF. The DNA for the CDR3 is TGTGCCAGCAGCCTTACCGGGACAGGGTGGACTTATAGCAATCAGCCCCAGCATTTT.

This sequence joins TRBV6-5 and TRBJ2-2; TRBD2 matches 8 bases. The CDR3 runs 14 residues. Per germline, CDR1 MNHEY and CDR2 SVGAGI. The J segment lost 8 bases and the V segment lost 7 bases, leaving 9 bases of the junction unmatched. The CDR3 reads CASTNGGAGGELFF. In nucleotides, the CDR3 is TGTGCCAGCACCAACGGGGGGGCCGGTGGGGAGCTGTTTTTT.

The rearrangement links TRBV5-1 to TRBJ2-7, with 8 bases matching TRBD1. The CDR3 length is 13 residues. Trimming at V came to 3 bases and at J to 6 bases, leaving 5 bases not matched to a gene. The V gene's germline CDR1 is SGHRS and CDR2 YFSETQ. The CDR3 is CASSSQGASEQYF. DNA of the CDR3: TGCGCCAGCAGCTCTCAGGGGGCGTCCGAGCAGTACTTC.

This clone has only one observation. This chain connects TRBV2 to TRBJ2-1; 7 bases align to TRBD2. Germline lookup yields CDR1 SNHLY and CDR2 FYNNEI. The CDR3 loop spans 18 amino acids. Trimming at V came to 5 bases and at J to 6 bases, leaving 19 bases not matched to a gene. CDR3 loop: CASSLLSLGGGSGNEQFF. CDR3 DNA sequence: TGTGCCAGCAGTCTCCTTTCCCTGGGCGGGGGATCAGGCAATGAGCAGTTCTTC.

In this sample, this clone turned up once. V gene TRBV3-1 (or the pseudogene TRBV3-2) combines with J gene TRBJ1-5, with 8 bases that match TRBD1. Germline lookup yields CDR1 LGHDT and CDR2 YNNKEL (reference sequence). The ends lost 1 base at V and 2 bases at J; junction bases unmatched: 1. CDR3 size: 15 residues. The CDR3 sequence: CASSQGDRRNQPQHF. CDR3 DNA: TGTGCCAGCAGCCAAGGGGACAGGCGCAATCAGCCCCAGCATTTT.

The chain is built from TRBV2 and TRBJ2-1; 9 bases align to TRBD2. J was trimmed by 9 bases and V by 8 bases; bases with no gene match: 11. The length of the CDR3 is 14 residues. Germline V gene lookup returns CDR1 SNHLY and CDR2 FYNNEI. The CDR3 DNA is TGTGCCAGCGGAGTTGGCGGGGGGGGATCTGAGCAGTTCTTC. It translates to CASGVGGGGSEQFF.

The rearrangement uses TRBV4-3 and TRBJ2-6, with D perhaps matching TRBD1 (5 bases). Trimming pared 1 base from V and 0 bases from J, leaving 10 bases between. The CDR3 has 17 residues. Germline V CDR1 and CDR2: LGHNA, YSLEER. Here the CDR3 reads CASSQGDSVSGANVLTF. CDR3 in DNA: TGCGCCAGCAGCCAAGGAGACAGCGTCTCTGGGGCCAACGTCCTGACTTTC.